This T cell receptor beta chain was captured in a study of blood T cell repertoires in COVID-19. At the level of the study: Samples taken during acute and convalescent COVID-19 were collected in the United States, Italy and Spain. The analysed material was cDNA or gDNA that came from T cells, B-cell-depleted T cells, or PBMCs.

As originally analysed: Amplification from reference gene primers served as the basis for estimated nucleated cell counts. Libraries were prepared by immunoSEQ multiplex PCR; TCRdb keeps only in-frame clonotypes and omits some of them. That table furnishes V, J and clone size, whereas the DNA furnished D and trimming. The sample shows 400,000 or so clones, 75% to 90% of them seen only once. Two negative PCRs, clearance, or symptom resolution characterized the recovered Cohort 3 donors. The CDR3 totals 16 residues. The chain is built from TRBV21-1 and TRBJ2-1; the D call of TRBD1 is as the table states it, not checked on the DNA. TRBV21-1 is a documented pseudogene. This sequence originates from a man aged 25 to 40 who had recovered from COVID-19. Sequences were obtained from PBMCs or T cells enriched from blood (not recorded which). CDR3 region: CASTQGRDRGRNEQFF. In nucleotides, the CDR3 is TGTGCCAGCACCCAAGGAAGGGACAGGGGGCGAAATGAGCAGTTCTTC.